This T cell receptor (beta chain) was sequenced during a study of regulatory T cells in long-lasting Graves disease. Concerning this clonotype itself: The target antigen is unknown.

Described time point: newly diagnosed GD, antithyroid drugs for less than 3 months. Making the TCR library involved RNA that had been extracted from PBMCs. Construction of the TCR beta libraries employed iRepertoire HTBI primers in conjunction with Arm-PCR of CDR3 regions. TCRdb redid the calling of the multiplex PCR reads with MiXCR, one entry per CDR3 protein. The sample shows approximately 470,000 distinct CDR3 sequences, 15% to 20% of them seen only once. Findings and limits, study-wide: It is possible that accuracy was reduced by the small size of the sample.

The CDR3 runs to 13 residues. J gave up 2 bases and V 8 bases, and 5 bases lay outside the gene matches. A further study also used this sample, focusing on T cells in Graves' hyperthyroidism and ophthalmopathy. That paper adds: The study used the HTBI primer set for a first-round RT-PCR of the TCR CDR3. Ophthalmopathy was told apart from stable hyperthyroidism by a 13 V-J model.

The sample in question was peripheral blood mononuclear cells (PBMCs), obtained at new diagnosis, from a patient treated with antithyroid drugs. This receptor was taken from a man between 40 and 49 years old with Graves disease. V usage is TRBV12-3 or TRBV12-4 and J usage is TRBJ1-1, with 7 bases identical to TRBD1. For the CDR3, the DNA is TGTGCCAGCTCGACAGGGATTAACACTGAAGCTTTCTTT. Its translation is CASSTGINTEAFF.